The rows below give T cell receptor beta chains drawn from one sample of a study of blood T cell repertoires in COVID-19. Sequencing was performed with immunoSEQ multiplex PCR; in TCRdb, only in-frame clones are kept and a portion is missing. The sample consists of approximately 13,000 clones, approximately 80% of them appearing once. Sequencing was performed on peripheral blood. The receptors here all came from a man aged 35 to 55 with active or convalescent COVID-19. Each CDR3 is given without its conserved first and last residue.

TRBV5-5,TRBJ2-3,ASSHLRTTSTDTQY
TRBV18,TRBJ2-6,ASSPDRDRYSGANVLT
TRBV23-1,TRBJ2-2,ASSRRGRSTGELF
TRBV3-1/TRBV3-2,TRBJ2-5,ASSQGYGASEETQY
TRBV6-5,TRBJ1-1,ASTGSGTEAF
TRBV18,TRBJ2-7,ASSPRPARGDEQY
TRBV10-3,TRBJ2-3,AIKSTGTDTQY
TRBV6-5,TRBJ2-3,ATPARESTDTQY
TRBV7-2,TRBJ1-6,ASSVGQVNSPLH
TRBV12-5,TRBJ2-3,ASGLDAGGPDTQY
TRBV2,TRBJ2-3,ASTTGTGIRDTQY
TRBV7-9,TRBJ2-1,ASSSTDGRVSGGPNEQF
TRBV15,TRBJ1-4,ATSSLGQGPNEKLF
TRBV6-2/TRBV6-3,TRBJ2-7,ASSYSREQY
TRBV19,TRBJ2-1,ASSVTGRGEQF
TRBV18,TRBJ1-2,ASSPSAGDHYGYT
TRBV29-1,TRBJ2-1,SVAESSYNEQF
TRBV28,TRBJ1-3,ASSLQGSGNTIY
TRBV21-1,TRBJ2-2,ASSKEGTSAGELF
TRBV4-1,TRBJ1-5,ASSIDRGNQPQH
TRBV28,TRBJ2-1,ASQSPAYNEQF
TRBV5-1,TRBJ2-4,ASSAKGLAGRPGAKNIQY
TRBV6-5,TRBJ2-2,ASSYFSTANTGELF
TRBV5-6,TRBJ1-6,ASKLRDRDNSPLH
TRBV4-2,TRBJ1-5,ASSQEGVAQH
TRBV7-8,TRBJ2-3,ASSLGTSGSNTQY
TRBV6-2/TRBV6-3,TRBJ2-3,ASSDPETSGASTDTQY
TRBV6-1,TRBJ2-7,ASSELAGGLTYEQY
TRBV20-1,TRBJ2-1,SAEGGMGQF
TRBV3-1/TRBV3-2,TRBJ1-5,ASSQDMAGPNPHSNQPQH
TRBV2,TRBJ2-3,ASSTGTGGPDTQY
TRBV29-1,TRBJ2-1,SLWTGQTTSEQF
TRBV18,TRBJ1-1,ASSPRTGGISEAF
TRBV7-2,TRBJ1-1,ASSLGAGTGSAF
TRBV19,TRBJ2-7,ASSISNSPYEQY
TRBV25-1,TRBJ2-3,ASSVGGADTQY
TRBV4-1,TRBJ1-4,ASSQDLMEINEKLF
TRBV5-1,TRBJ2-1,ASSARLGQGYNEQF
TRBV5-1,TRBJ2-5,ASSLVQETQY
TRBV12-3/TRBV12-4,TRBJ1-5,ASTGQYNQPQH
TRBV3-1/TRBV3-2,TRBJ1-3,ASSRTGESSGNTIY
TRBV7-2,TRBJ1-1,ASSLRGMNTEAF
TRBV11-2,TRBJ1-6,ASSTGQSYNSPLH
TRBV15,TRBJ1-6,ATSRDRGLNSPLH
TRBV5-1,TRBJ2-3,ASSLAGGKADTQY
TRBV11-2,TRBJ2-5,ASSPLWGQETQY
TRBV30,TRBJ2-4,AWDRSSTDIQY
TRBV6-2/TRBV6-3,TRBJ2-2,ASSPRDRAWIAGGPGELF
TRBV24-1,TRBJ1-5,ATSDVGGDQPQH